This T cell receptor (beta chain) was recorded in a study of blood T cell repertoires in COVID-19. Clones were sequenced by immunoSEQ multiplex PCR, and TCRdb holds only the in-frame ones, with some missing. Of around 93,000 clones listed, 82% are singletons. The V segment lost 5 bases and the J segment 8 bases; nucleotides outside the gene matches: 5. The CDR3 is 13 amino acids. The TCR originated in a man older than 75 with acute or convalescent COVID-19. The chain uses TRBV12-3 or TRBV12-4 and TRBJ2-1; 8 bases are a match to TRBD1. The sequencing sample was made of peripheral blood. CDR3 in DNA: TGTGCCAGCAGTAAAAGGACAGGGTATGAGCAGTTCTTC. Translating gives CASSKRTGYEQFF.